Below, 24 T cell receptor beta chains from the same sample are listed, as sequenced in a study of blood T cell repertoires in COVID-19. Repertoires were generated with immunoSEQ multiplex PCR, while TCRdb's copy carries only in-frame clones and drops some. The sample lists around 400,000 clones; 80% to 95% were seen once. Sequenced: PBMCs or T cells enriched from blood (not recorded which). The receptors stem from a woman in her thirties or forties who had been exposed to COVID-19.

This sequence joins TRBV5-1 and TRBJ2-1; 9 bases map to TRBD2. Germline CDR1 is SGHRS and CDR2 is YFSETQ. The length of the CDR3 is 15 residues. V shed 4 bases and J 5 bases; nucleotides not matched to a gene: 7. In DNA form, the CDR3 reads TGCGCCAGCAGCATCGGGACTAGCAGTAACAATGAGCAGTTCTTC. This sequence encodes CASSIGTSSNNEQFF.

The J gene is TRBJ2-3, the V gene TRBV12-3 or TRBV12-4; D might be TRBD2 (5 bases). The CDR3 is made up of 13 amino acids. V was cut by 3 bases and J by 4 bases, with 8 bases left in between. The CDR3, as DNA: TGTGCCAGCAGTTTGGGAGACCCAGATACGCAGTATTTT. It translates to CASSLGDPDTQYF.

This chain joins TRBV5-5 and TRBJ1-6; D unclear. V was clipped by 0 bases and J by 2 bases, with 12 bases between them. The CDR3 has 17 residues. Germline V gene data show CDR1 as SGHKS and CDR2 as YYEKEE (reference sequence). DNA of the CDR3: TGTGCCAGCAGCTTGGGGCGGGCAGGTACCTATAATTCACCCCTCCACTTT. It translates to CASSLGRAGTYNSPLHF.

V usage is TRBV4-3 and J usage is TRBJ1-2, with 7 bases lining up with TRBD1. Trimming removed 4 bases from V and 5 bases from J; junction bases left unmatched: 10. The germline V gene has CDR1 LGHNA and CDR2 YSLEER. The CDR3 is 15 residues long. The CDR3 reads CASSPPGQRAYGYTF. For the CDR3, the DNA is TGCGCCAGCAGCCCCCCGGGACAGAGGGCTTATGGCTACACCTTC.

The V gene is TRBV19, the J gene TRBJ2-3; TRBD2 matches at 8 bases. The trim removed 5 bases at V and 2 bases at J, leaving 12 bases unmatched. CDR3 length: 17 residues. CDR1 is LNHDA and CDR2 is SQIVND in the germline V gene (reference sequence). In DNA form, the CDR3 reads TGTGCCAGTAGTTCAGGGGCGGGGGGCCGCCCCACAGATACGCAGTATTTT. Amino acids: CASSSGAGGRPTDTQYF. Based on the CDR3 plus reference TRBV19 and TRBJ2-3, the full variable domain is DGGITQSPKYLFRKEGQNVTLSCEQNLNHDAMYWYRQDPGQGLRLIYYSQIVNDFQKGDIAEGYSVSREKKESFPLTVTSAQKNPTAFYLCASSSGAGGRPTDTQYFGPGTRLTVL.

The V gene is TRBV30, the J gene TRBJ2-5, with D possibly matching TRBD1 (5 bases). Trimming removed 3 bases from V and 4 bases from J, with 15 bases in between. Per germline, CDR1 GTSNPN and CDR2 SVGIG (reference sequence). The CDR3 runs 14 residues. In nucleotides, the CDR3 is TGTGCCTGGAGCGAAAAGGGCAGGGCAGAGACCCAGTACTTC. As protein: CAWSEKGRAETQYF.

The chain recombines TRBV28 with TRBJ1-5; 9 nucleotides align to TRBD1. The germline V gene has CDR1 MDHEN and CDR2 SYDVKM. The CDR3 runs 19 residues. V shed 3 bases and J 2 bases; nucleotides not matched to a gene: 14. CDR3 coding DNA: TGTGCCAGCAGTTTTAGACCGGGACAGGGATTAGTTGGCAATCAGCCCCAGCATTTT. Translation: CASSFRPGQGLVGNQPQHF. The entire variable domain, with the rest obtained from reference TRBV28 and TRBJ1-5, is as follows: DVKVTQSSRYLVKRTGEKVFLECVQDMDHENMFWYRQDPGLGLRLIYFSYDVKMKEKGDIPEGYSVSREKKERFSLILESASTNQTSMYLCASSFRPGQGLVGNQPQHFGDGTRLSIL.

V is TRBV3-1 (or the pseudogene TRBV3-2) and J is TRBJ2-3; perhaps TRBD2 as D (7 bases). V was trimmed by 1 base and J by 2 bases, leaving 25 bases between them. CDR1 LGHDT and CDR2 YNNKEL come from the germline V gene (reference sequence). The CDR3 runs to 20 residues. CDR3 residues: CASSQAQSPLEGGFTDTQYF. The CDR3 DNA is TGTGCCAGCAGCCAAGCCCAGAGCCCCTTGGAGGGGGGGTTCACAGATACGCAGTATTTT.

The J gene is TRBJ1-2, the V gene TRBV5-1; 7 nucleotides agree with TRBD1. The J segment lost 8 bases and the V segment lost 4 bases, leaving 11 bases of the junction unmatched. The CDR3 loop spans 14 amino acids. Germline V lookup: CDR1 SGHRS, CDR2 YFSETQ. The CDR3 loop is CASSTTTGSLGYTF. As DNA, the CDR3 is TGCGCCAGCAGCACTACGACAGGGAGTTTAGGCTACACCTTC.

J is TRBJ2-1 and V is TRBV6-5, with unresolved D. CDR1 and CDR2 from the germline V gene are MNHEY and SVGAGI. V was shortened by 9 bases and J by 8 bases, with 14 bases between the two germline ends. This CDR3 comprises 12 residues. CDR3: CASSEFLDEQFF. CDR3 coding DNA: TGTGCCAGTTCCGAGTTTCTCGATGAGCAGTTCTTC.

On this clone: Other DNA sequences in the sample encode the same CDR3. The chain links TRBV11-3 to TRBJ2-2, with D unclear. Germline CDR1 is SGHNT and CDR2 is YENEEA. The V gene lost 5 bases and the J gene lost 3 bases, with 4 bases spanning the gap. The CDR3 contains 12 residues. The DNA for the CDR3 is TGTGCCAGCAGCCCCTACACCGGGGAGCTGTTTTTT. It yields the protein CASSPYTGELFF.

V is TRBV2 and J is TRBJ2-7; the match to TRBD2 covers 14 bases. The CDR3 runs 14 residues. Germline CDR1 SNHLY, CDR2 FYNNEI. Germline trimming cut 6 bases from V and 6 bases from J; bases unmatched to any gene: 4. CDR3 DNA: TGTGCCAGCAGGACCGGGACTAGCGGGAGCGAGCAGTACTTC. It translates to CASRTGTSGSEQYF.

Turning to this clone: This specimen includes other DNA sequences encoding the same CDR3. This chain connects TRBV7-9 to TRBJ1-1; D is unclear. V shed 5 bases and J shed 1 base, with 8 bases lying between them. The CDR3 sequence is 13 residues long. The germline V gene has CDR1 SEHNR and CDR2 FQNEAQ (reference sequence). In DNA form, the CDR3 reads TGTGCCAGCAGCCTCACACAGAACACTGAAGCTTTCTTT. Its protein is CASSLTQNTEAFF.

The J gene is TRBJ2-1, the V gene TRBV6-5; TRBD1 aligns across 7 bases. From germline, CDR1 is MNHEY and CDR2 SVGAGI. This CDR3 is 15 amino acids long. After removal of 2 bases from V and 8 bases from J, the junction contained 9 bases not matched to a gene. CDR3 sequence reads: CASSYLGVGGDEQFF. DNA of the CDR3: TGTGCCAGCAGTTACCTTGGGGTAGGGGGCGATGAGCAGTTCTTC.

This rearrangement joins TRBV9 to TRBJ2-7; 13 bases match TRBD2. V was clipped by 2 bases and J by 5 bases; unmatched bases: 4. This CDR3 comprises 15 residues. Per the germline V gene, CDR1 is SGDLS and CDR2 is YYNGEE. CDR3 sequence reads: CASSVGTSGAHEQYF. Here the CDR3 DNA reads TGTGCCAGCAGCGTGGGGACTAGCGGGGCTCACGAGCAGTACTTC.

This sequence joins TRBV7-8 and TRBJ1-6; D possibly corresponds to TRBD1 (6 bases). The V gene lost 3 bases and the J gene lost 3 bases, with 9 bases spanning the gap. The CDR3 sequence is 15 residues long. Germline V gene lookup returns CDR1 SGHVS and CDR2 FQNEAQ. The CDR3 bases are TGTGCCAGCAGCTTCGGACAGAGCTATAATTCACCCCTCCACTTT. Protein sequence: CASSFGQSYNSPLHF.

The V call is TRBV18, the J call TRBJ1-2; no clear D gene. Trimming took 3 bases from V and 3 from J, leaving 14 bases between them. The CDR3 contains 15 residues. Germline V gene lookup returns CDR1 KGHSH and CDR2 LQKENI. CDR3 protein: CASSPVQAPYYGYTF. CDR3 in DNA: TGTGCCAGCTCACCGGTTCAGGCCCCGTACTATGGCTACACCTTC.

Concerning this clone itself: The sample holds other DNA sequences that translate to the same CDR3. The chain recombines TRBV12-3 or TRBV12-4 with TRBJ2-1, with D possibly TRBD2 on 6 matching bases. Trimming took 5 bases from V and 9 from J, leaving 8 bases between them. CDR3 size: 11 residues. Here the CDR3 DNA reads TGTGCCAGCAGTCTGGGGGGTGAGCAGTTCTTC. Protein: CASSLGGEQFF.

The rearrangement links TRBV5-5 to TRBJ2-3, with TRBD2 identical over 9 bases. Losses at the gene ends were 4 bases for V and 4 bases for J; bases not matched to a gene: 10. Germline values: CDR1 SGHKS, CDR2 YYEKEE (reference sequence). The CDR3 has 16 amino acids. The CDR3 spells CASSLAGPPTPDTQYF. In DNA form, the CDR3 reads TGTGCCAGCAGCCTAGCGGGGCCACCTACTCCAGATACGCAGTATTTT.

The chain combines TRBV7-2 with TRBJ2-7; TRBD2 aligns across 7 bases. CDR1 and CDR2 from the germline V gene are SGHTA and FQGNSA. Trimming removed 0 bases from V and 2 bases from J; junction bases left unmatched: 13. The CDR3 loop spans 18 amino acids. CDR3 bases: TGTGCCAGCAGCTTAGCGCCTAGCGGCGGAGGCGCCCCCTACGAGCAGTACTTC. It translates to CASSLAPSGGGAPYEQYF.

The CDR3 bases are TGTGCCAGCAGCAAAGAGCAGTCCCAATACTCCGGGACTAGCGGCTCCAGCTCCTACAATGAGCAGTTCTTC. Its protein product is CASSKEQSQYSGTSGSSSYNEQFF. The J gene is TRBJ2-1, the V gene TRBV21-1; the D call of TRBD2 is as the table states it, not checked on the DNA. TRBV21-1 counts as a pseudogene. CDR3 length: 24 amino acids.

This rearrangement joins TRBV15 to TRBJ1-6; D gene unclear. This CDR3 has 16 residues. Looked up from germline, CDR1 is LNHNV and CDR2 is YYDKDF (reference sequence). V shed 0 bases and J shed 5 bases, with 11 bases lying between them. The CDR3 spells CATSRDPAQNNSPLHF. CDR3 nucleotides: TGTGCCACCAGCAGAGATCCCGCCCAGAATAATTCACCCCTCCACTTT.

The DNA for the CDR3 is TGTGCCAGCTCACTCGGAGGAGGCCCGAACACTGAAGCTTTCTTT. It translates to CASSLGGGPNTEAFF. V usage is TRBV18 and J usage is TRBJ1-1; D ambiguous. Germline V CDR1 and CDR2: KGHSH, LQKENI. This CDR3 is 15 amino acids long. Trimming pared 4 bases from V and 1 base from J, leaving 13 bases between.

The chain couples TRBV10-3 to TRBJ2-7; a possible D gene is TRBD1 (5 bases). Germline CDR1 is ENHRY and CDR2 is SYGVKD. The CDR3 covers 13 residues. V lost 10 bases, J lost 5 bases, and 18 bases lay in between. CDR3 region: CATSYTKQDEQYF. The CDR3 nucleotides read TGTGCCACCTCCTACACCAAACAGGACGAGCAGTACTTC.